These T cell receptor beta chains were read from a single sample in a study of quantifying T cell responses using KT2 cells. TCRdb recomputed calls from the UMI-ligation and nested PCR reads with MiXCR, one row per CDR3 protein. The table records tens of thousands of distinct CDR3 sequences, roughly 8% of them present only once. The sample consisted of PBMCs spiked with cells of the T cell clone KT2. Receptors were obtained from a human donor. The CDR3 runs from the conserved cysteine through the conserved F or W. The D gene is left open where the match is weak. The size of a clone is reported for some rows only, either as once, few or many, or as a class for expanded clones.

cdr3_nt cdr3_aa v_call clone_size j_call d_call
TGTGCCAGCAGCTTAGTCAGCCGGACAGATACGCAGTATTTT CASSLVSRTDTQYF TRBV11-1 once TRBJ2-3 NA
TGTGCCTGGAGTGGTCAAGTGGGCTACACCTTC CAWSGQVGYTF TRBV30 many TRBJ1-2 NA
TGTGCCAGCACAGGTCAGCGGAATCAGCCCCAGCATTTT CASTGQRNQPQHF TRBV2 few TRBJ1-5 NA
TGTGCCAGCAGTGGCGGGGGGGCCACAGATACGCAGTATTTT CASSGGGATDTQYF TRBV6-1 medium-sized TRBJ2-3 TRBD2
TGTGCCAGCAGCGGACTAGCGGGGAGAAACTACAATGAGCAGTTCTTC CASSGLAGRNYNEQFF TRBV12-3/TRBV12-4 few TRBJ2-1 TRBD2
TGCGCCAGCAGCCACGCTACCCGGGTAAAACTGTTTTTT CASSHATRVKLFF TRBV4-1 many TRBJ1-4 NA
TGCAGTGCTAGGCCCAGCACAGATACGCAGTATTTT CSARPSTDTQYF TRBV20-1 many TRBJ2-3 NA
TGTGCCAGCAGTTTTTCGTATAGGATGCCTAATGAAAAACTGTTTTTT CASSFSYRMPNEKLFF TRBV28 many TRBJ1-4 NA
TGTGCCAGCCGGGACCAGCGCCAGACCCAGTACTTC CASRDQRQTQYF TRBV28 few TRBJ2-5 NA
TGTGCCAGCACTACCCCCACGCGGGATACGCAGTATTTT CASTTPTRDTQYF TRBV6-5 many TRBJ2-3 NA
TGTGCCAGCACCCCGACGGGCACAGATACGCAGTATTTT CASTPTGTDTQYF TRBV25-1 NA TRBJ2-3 NA
TGTGCCAGCAGCCAAGTGGAGGGGAATTCACCCCTCCACTTT CASSQVEGNSPLHF TRBV3-1 NA TRBJ1-6 NA
TGTGCCAGCGATTTTTCCGCCACAGATACGCAGTATTTT CASDFSATDTQYF TRBV2 many TRBJ2-3 NA
TGTGCCAGCAGTGTACAGGGGGCCAGCTCCTACGAGCAGTACTTC CASSVQGASSYEQYF TRBV6-1 few TRBJ2-7 TRBD1
TGCGCCAGCAGCCAAGATATGGACACCCCGGTAGGGTGGTCTGGAAACACCATATATTTT CASSQDMDTPVGWSGNTIYF TRBV4-3 medium-sized TRBJ1-3 NA
TGTGCCAGCAGCATCGGGACTAGCGGGAGTAAGGAGACCCAGTACTTC CASSIGTSGSKETQYF TRBV7-9 NA TRBJ2-5 TRBD2
TGTGCCAGCAGCTTAGATCTGACAGCGAACTATGGCTACACCTTC CASSLDLTANYGYTF TRBV7-9 many TRBJ1-2 NA
TGCAGTGCTAAGGAACGGGCCCTGAGAGAGCAGTACTTC CSAKERALREQYF TRBV20-1 many TRBJ2-7 NA
TGCAGCGTTGAAGGGGCAGGGGGCGGTCACGAGCAGTACTTC CSVEGAGGGHEQYF TRBV29-1 few TRBJ2-7 TRBD1
TGCAGTGCTAGAAACTCTTACAGGGGGCTAAGCGAAAAACTGTTTTTT CSARNSYRGLSEKLFF TRBV20-1 many TRBJ1-4 TRBD1